The clone carrying this T cell receptor (beta chain) was observed a handful of times. The antigen is unknown. TCRdb ran MiXCR on the RT-PCR reads and lists one entry per CDR3 protein. The top ten clones hold around 1.8% of a sample with about 520,000 distinct CDR3 sequences, about 25% of them seen once. Trimming took 3 bases from V and 6 from J; bases not matched to a gene: 6. CDR1 is MGHRA and CDR2 is YSYEKL in the germline V gene. The CDR3 covers 15 residues. The entry originates in a study of response to subunit inactivated influenza vaccine. Broader study findings: Each seasonal influenza vaccination recruits few new T cells, the authors suggested.

The chain combines TRBV4-1 with TRBJ2-1, with 9 bases that match TRBD2. This TCR was sampled from a man aged 45-65 years who received an inactivated influenza vaccine. The sample consisted of CD4+ T cells sorted from PBMCs, taken more than 4 days after vaccination. CDR3 DNA: TGCGCCAGCAGCCAGGGACTAGCCTTATTCAATGAGCAGTTCTTC. Protein sequence: CASSQGLALFNEQFF.